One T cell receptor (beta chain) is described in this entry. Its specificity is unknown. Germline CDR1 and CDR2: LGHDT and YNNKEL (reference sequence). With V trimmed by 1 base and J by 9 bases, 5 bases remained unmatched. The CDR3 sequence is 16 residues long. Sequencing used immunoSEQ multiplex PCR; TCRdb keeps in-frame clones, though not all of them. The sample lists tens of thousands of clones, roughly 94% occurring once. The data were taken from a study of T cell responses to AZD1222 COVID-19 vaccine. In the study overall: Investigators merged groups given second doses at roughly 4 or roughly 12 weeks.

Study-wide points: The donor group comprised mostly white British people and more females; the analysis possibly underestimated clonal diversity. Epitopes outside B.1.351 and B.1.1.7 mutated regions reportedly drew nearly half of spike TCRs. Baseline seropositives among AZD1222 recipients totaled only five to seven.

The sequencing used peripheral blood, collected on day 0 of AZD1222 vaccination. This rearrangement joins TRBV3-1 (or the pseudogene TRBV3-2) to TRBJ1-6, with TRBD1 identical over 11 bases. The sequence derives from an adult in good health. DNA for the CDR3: TGTGCCAGCAGCCAAGCTTCCGGGACAGGGGGTTCACCCCTCCACTTT. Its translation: CASSQASGTGGSPLHF.